The 24 T cell receptor beta chains presented below share a single source sample, sequenced in a study of CD8+ T cells in alopecia areata. Extracted RNA was reverse transcribed into cDNA, the sequencing template. Produced via immunoSEQ multiplex PCR; TCRdb's table is partial and in-frame only. The sample gives approximately 30,000 clones, approximately 52% of which show up once; approximately 40% is in the top ten. The sample taken for sequencing was NKG2D-high CD8+ T cells sorted from blood. These receptors were collected from a human donor with alopecia areata.

The chain joins TRBV9 to TRBJ2-7; a possible D gene is TRBD2 (5 bases). Trimming cost V 3 bases and J 6 bases, with 16 bases left between them. The CDR3 is 14 residues long. The germline CDR1 and CDR2 sequences are SGDLS and YYNGEE. The CDR3 loop is CASSASGVGSEQYF. In DNA form, the CDR3 reads TGTGCCAGCAGCGCCTCGGGCGTGGGGAGCGAGCAGTACTTC. The variable domain in full, with the rest retrieved from reference TRBV9 and TRBJ2-7, is DSGVTQTPKHLITATGQRVTLRCSPRSGDLSVYWYQQSLDQGLQFLIQYYNGEERAKGNILERFSAQQFPDLHSELNLSSLELGDSALYFCASSASGVGSEQYFGPGTRLTVT.

The CDR3 sequence: CASSLTSNYEQYF. In DNA, the CDR3 is TGTGCCAGCAGTTTAACAAGTAACTACGAGCAGTACTTC. This chain connects TRBV27 to TRBJ2-7, with unresolved D. The ends were cut back, 2 bases at V and 3 bases at J, with 8 bases in the middle. This CDR3 spans 13 amino acids. The germline gives CDR1 MNHEY, CDR2 SMNVEV (reference sequence).

The rearrangement uses TRBV7-9 and TRBJ2-7; TRBD1 or TRBD2 may be the D gene (5 bases each). Germline V gene sequence: CDR1 SEHNR, CDR2 FQNEAQ (reference sequence). Trimming left V 5 bases short and J 1 base short, with 15 bases between. This CDR3 has 15 residues. CDR3: CASSTGTTTSYEQYF. CDR3 DNA: TGTGCCAGCAGCACCGGGACCACAACGTCCTACGAGCAGTACTTC.

The rearrangement joins TRBV29-1 to TRBJ2-5; TRBD2 matches at 7 bases. J lost 4 bases, V lost 3 bases, and 5 bases had no gene match. Germline V CDR1 and CDR2: SQVTM, ANQGSEA. This CDR3 is built from 13 residues. CDR3 sequence reads: CSVEGLPTETQYF. DNA for the CDR3: TGCAGCGTTGAGGGACTACCCACAGAGACCCAGTACTTC.

The chain links TRBV29-1 to TRBJ1-1; tentatively, D is TRBD1 (6 bases). The CDR3 loop spans 12 amino acids. Germline V gene sequence: CDR1 SQVTM, CDR2 ANQGSEA. The CDR3 DNA sequence: TGCAGGGTCGGGGACAAGAACACTGAAGCTTTCTTT. The encoded protein is CRVGDKNTEAFF. The full variable domain, its missing parts supplied by reference TRBV29-1 and TRBJ1-1, is SAVISQKPSRDICQRGTSLTIQCQVDSQVTMMFWYRQQPGQSLTLIATANQGSEATYESGFVIDKFPISRPNLTFSTLTVSNMSPEDSSIYLCRVGDKNTEAFFGQGTRLTVV.

This clone turned up a few times. This chain links TRBV5-1 with TRBJ1-1; D call uncertain. Germline V gene sequence: CDR1 SGHRS, CDR2 YFSETQ. The CDR3 totals 14 residues. Trimming removed 3 bases at V and 1 base at J, with 10 bases between. The CDR3 DNA reads as TGCGCCAGCAGCTCGCCGGGAGCGAACACTGAAGCTTTCTTT. Its protein is CASSSPGANTEAFF.

The sample holds one count of this clone. V gene TRBV11-2 combines with J gene TRBJ2-1; D possibly matches TRBD1 or TRBD2 (7 bases each). Per germline, CDR1 SGHAT and CDR2 FQNNGV. The CDR3 length is 19 residues. V lost 4 bases, J lost 3 bases, and 25 bases lay in between. CDR3 sequence (DNA): TGTGCCAGCAGCTCATCGACAGGGTCCAGCGGGGACCTCTACAATGAGCAGTTCTTC. It specifies CASSSSTGSSGDLYNEQFF.

This clone appeared once. V is TRBV28 and J is TRBJ2-7; possibly TRBD2 for D (6 bases). V shed 8 bases and J shed 0 bases, with 11 bases lying between them. The CDR3 consists of 13 residues. Germline values: CDR1 MDHEN, CDR2 SYDVKM. The CDR3 sequence: CASADSGSYEQYF. Written as DNA, the CDR3 is TGTGCCAGCGCCGATAGCGGCTCCTACGAGCAGTACTTC.

This sequence joins TRBV7-9 and TRBJ2-5; 10 nucleotides line up with TRBD1. The J call could be wrong; TRBJ2-7 is a better fit for the DNA end. Germline V gives CDR1 SEHNR, CDR2 FQNEAQ (reference sequence). This CDR3 is 14 amino acids long. CDR3 protein: CASTGQGVFYEQYF. Here the CDR3 DNA reads TGTGCCAGCACAGGACAGGGGGTATTCTACGAGCAGTACTTC.

This chain links TRBV28 with TRBJ2-1; D is tentatively TRBD1 or TRBD2 (6 bases each). Per the germline V gene, CDR1 is MDHEN and CDR2 is SYDVKM. There are 15 residues in the CDR3. V was cut by 3 bases and J by 2 bases, with 11 bases left in between. The chain's CDR3 is CASSLRGQPYNEQFF. CDR3 DNA sequence: TGTGCCAGCAGTTTGCGGGGACAACCCTACAATGAGCAGTTCTTC.

This chain uses TRBV7-2 with TRBJ2-3, with 8 bases that match TRBD2. V shed 4 bases and J 8 bases; nucleotides not matched to a gene: 8. Per germline, CDR1 SGHTA and CDR2 FQGNSA. The CDR3 runs 14 residues. CDR3 protein: CASSSGLAGGTQYF. For the CDR3, the DNA is TGTGCCAGCAGCTCCGGACTAGCCGGAGGTACGCAGTATTTT.

The rearrangement uses TRBV7-8 and TRBJ2-1, with unresolved D. The germline gives CDR1 SGHVS, CDR2 FQNEAQ. Trimming removed 0 bases from V and 6 bases from J, with 12 bases in between. The CDR3 consists of 15 residues. CDR3 DNA sequence: TGTGCCAGCAGCTTAGCGCTGAATGTCGGCAATGAGCAGTTCTTC. Its protein is CASSLALNVGNEQFF. Filled out from reference TRBV7-8 and TRBJ2-1, the complete variable domain reads GAGVSQSPRYKVAKRGQDVALRCDPISGHVSLFWYQQALGQGPEFLTYFQNEAQLDKSGLPSDRFFAERPEGSVSTLKIQRTQQEDSAVYLCASSLALNVGNEQFFGPGTRLTVL.

This clone was detected only a few times. V is TRBV5-4 and J is TRBJ2-7; the D is unclear. The CDR3 has 12 amino acids. The germline V gene has CDR1 SGHNT and CDR2 YYREEE (reference sequence). V gave up 1 base and J gave up 6 bases, with 8 bases separating them. CDR3 amino acids: CASSLSTSEQYF. Here the CDR3 DNA reads TGTGCCAGCAGCTTGTCAACAAGCGAGCAGTACTTC. Looking up the rest from reference TRBV5-4 and TRBJ2-7 gives the full variable domain: ETGVTQSPTHLIKTRGQQVTLRCSSQSGHNTVSWYQQALGQGPQFIFQYYREEENGRGNFPPRFSGLQFPNYSSELNVNALELDDSALYLCASSLSTSEQYFGPGTRLTVT.

The J gene is TRBJ2-5, the V gene TRBV4-3; D gene ambiguous. This CDR3 is 15 amino acids long. The germline CDR1 and CDR2 sequences are LGHNA and YSLEER. The germline V and J ends were trimmed by 0 bases and 2 bases, with 10 bases remaining between them. CDR3 sequence (DNA): TGCGCCAGCAGCCAAGACTGGACCATACAAGAGACCCAGTACTTC. It codes for CASSQDWTIQETQYF.

This clone turned up a few times. The chain links TRBV28 to TRBJ1-5, with D perhaps TRBD1 (5 bases). CDR3 length equals 11 residues. Per germline, CDR1 MDHEN and CDR2 SYDVKM. V was shortened by 9 bases and J by 7 bases, with 10 bases between the two germline ends. CDR3 nucleotide sequence: TGTGCCAGTAGGGGAGGGCAGCCCCAGCATTTT. Amino acid sequence: CASRGGQPQHF.

The V gene is TRBV6-5, the J gene TRBJ2-1; perhaps TRBD2 as D (6 bases). CDR3 size: 13 residues. Germline assignment: CDR1 MNHEY and CDR2 SVGAGI. Trimming stripped 2 bases from V and 9 bases from J, with 11 bases between. CDR3 nucleotides: TGTGCCAGCAGTTACGGGGGAGGCAGTGAGCAGTTCTTC. This gives the protein CASSYGGGSEQFF.

The rearrangement joins TRBV19 to TRBJ2-1; possibly TRBD2 for D (5 bases). Trimming left V 2 bases short and J 7 bases short, with 15 bases between. The CDR3 extends over 15 amino acids. In germline, CDR1 is LNHDA, CDR2 SQIVND (reference sequence). CDR3 sequence (DNA): TGTGCCAGTAGTATACCGGGGAGAGTGTGGAATGAGCAGTTCTTC. Its protein product is CASSIPGRVWNEQFF.

V and J are TRBV10-1 and TRBJ2-3; D perhaps matches TRBD2 (6 bases). Trimming pared 3 bases from V and 4 bases from J, leaving 17 bases between. CDR3 size: 16 residues. The germline V gene has CDR1 WNHNN and CDR2 SYGVQD (reference sequence). This CDR3 reads CASSDTLEGPSDTQYF. The CDR3, as DNA: TGCGCCAGCAGTGATACGCTGGAGGGGCCGTCAGATACGCAGTATTTT.

The chain couples TRBV19 to TRBJ2-2; 10 bases are a match to TRBD1. CDR1 and CDR2 (germline): LNHDA, SQIVND (reference sequence). The CDR3 has 12 amino acids. This CDR3 is CAGGQGTGELFF. For the CDR3, the DNA is TGTGCAGGGGGACAGGGGACCGGGGAGCTGTTTTTT.

This clone appeared a few times. The V call is TRBV28, the J call TRBJ2-7; 7 bases align to TRBD2. The trim removed 4 bases at V and 5 bases at J, leaving 11 bases unmatched. The germline V gene encodes CDR1 MDHEN and CDR2 SYDVKM. The CDR3 runs to 15 residues. CDR3 residues: CASSSPAGALHEQYF. CDR3 DNA: TGTGCCAGCAGTTCCCCGGCGGGAGCACTCCACGAGCAGTACTTC.

This chain connects TRBV7-2 to TRBJ2-1, with 7 bases lining up with TRBD1. Per the germline V gene, CDR1 is SGHTA and CDR2 is FQGNSA. The V segment lost 5 bases and the J segment 2 bases; nucleotides outside the gene matches: 3. The CDR3 runs to 14 residues. The CDR3 sequence: CASSRTGPYNEQFF. CDR3 nucleotide sequence: TGTGCCAGCAGCAGGACAGGACCCTACAATGAGCAGTTCTTC. The variable domain in full, with the rest retrieved from reference TRBV7-2 and TRBJ2-1, is GAGVSQSPSNKVTEKGKDVELRCDPISGHTALYWYRQSLGQGLEFLIYFQGNSAPDKSGLPSDRFSAERTGGSVSTLTIQRTQQEDSAVYLCASSRTGPYNEQFFGPGTRLTVL.

There are a few counts of this clone. The J gene is TRBJ2-1, the V gene TRBV9; 8 bases are a match to TRBD2. Germline CDR1 reads SGDLS; CDR2 reads YYNGEE. This CDR3 is built from 14 residues. Trimming took 0 bases from V and 7 from J; bases not matched to a gene: 3. The CDR3 sequence is CASSVDGGANEQFF. The CDR3 region has the DNA TGTGCCAGCAGCGTAGACGGGGGGGCGAATGAGCAGTTCTTC.

This chain uses TRBV9 with TRBJ1-1; weak D call: TRBD1 (5 bases). CDR3 length: 14 residues. Germline V gene lookup returns CDR1 SGDLS and CDR2 YYNGEE. V lost 0 bases, J lost 6 bases, and 12 bases lay in between. The CDR3 DNA follows: TGTGCCAGCAGCGTAGAAGGGGTGGAGGCTGAAGCTTTCTTT. Translation: CASSVEGVEAEAFF.

A few counts support this clone. The V and J genes are TRBV7-8 and TRBJ1-5, with D uncertain. The CDR3 runs 11 residues. Deletions cut 6 bases from V and 5 bases from J, with 5 bases between. Germline V gene lookup returns CDR1 SGHVS and CDR2 FQNEAQ. CDR3 in amino acids: CASSLDQPQHF. The DNA for the CDR3 is TGTGCCAGCAGTCTTGATCAGCCCCAGCATTTT. Variable domain in full (rest from reference TRBV7-8 and TRBJ1-5): GAGVSQSPRYKVAKRGQDVALRCDPISGHVSLFWYQQALGQGPEFLTYFQNEAQLDKSGLPSDRFFAERPEGSVSTLKIQRTQQEDSAVYLCASSLDQPQHFGDGTRLSIL.